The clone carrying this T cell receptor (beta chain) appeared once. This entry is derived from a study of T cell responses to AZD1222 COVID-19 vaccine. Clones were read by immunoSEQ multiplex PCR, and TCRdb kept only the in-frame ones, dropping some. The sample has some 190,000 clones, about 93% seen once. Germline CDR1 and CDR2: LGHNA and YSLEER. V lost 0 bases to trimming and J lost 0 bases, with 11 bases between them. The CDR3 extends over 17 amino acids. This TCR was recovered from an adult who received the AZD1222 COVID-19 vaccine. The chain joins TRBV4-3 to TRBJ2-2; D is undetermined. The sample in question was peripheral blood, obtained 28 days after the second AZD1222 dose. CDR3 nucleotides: TGCGCCAGCAGCCAAGACTCTGGATCTACGAACACCGGGGAGCTGTTTTTT. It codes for CASSQDSGSTNTGELFF.